This TCR beta chain stems from a study of T cells after yellow fever vaccination. The CDR3 covers 15 residues. The germline V gene encodes CDR1 SEHNR and CDR2 FQNEAQ (reference sequence). Trimming shortened V by 5 bases and J by 4 bases, and 16 bases separated the two germline ends. Template switching with 5'RACE generated the TCR cDNA and added a universal primer site and UMIs. TCRdb independently ran MiXCR on the 5' RACE reads; one entry per CDR3 protein. The data show about 320,000 distinct CDR3 sequences, with about 10% seen just once and roughly 3% held by the top ten. Study findings and constraints: CD4 and CD8 compartments shared a small share of clonotypes, likely from convergent recombination.

This clonotype turned up a few times. Antigen: not known. This material consisted of CD4+ T cells sorted from PBMCs, taken 45 days after the yellow fever booster vaccination. The clonotype originates from a young man who received the YFV17D yellow fever vaccine. V gene TRBV7-9 combines with J gene TRBJ2-3, with D maybe TRBD2 (6 bases). This CDR3 is CASSLYSGGSDTQYF. Written as DNA, the CDR3 is TGTGCCAGCAGCCTTTACAGCGGAGGGTCAGATACGCAGTATTTT.